The 30 T cell receptor beta chains below were found in one sample sequenced in a study of blood T cells in healthy people across ages. The authors ran a second PCR of 7 to 11 cycles using a sample-barcoded 5' primer and a J-beta primer mix. TCRdb passed the 5' RACE reads through MiXCR, listing each CDR3 protein once. The sample includes over 950,000 distinct CDR3 sequences, 35% to 40% seen only once; the top ten take over 10%. The sequenced material came from blood. The receptors were sampled from a man between 18 and 29 years old in good health.

This clonotype was observed a handful of times. The chain uses TRBV20-1 and TRBJ2-5; 9 bases map to TRBD2. Germline V gene data show CDR1 as DFQATT and CDR2 as SNEGSKA (reference sequence). J gave up 4 bases and V 0 bases, and 12 bases lay outside the gene matches. This CDR3 spans 17 amino acids. For the CDR3, the DNA is TGCAGTGCTAGAGATTACGCTAGCGGGGACCAAAGAGAGACCCAGTACTTC. Encoded protein: CSARDYASGDQRETQYF.

This sequence joins TRBV6-2 or TRBV6-3 and TRBJ1-2, with 8 bases fitting TRBD1. Trimming at V came to 6 bases and at J to 0 bases, leaving 18 bases not matched to a gene. The CDR3 is 19 residues long. CDR1 MNHEY and CDR2 SVGEGT come from the germline V gene. CDR3 residues: CASRTDAAGQAISNYGYTF. The CDR3 nucleotides are TGTGCCAGCAGGACCGACGCCGCGGGACAGGCCATATCTAACTATGGCTACACCTTC.

The gene calls are TRBV29-1 and TRBJ1-4, with D possibly matching TRBD1 (5 bases). Germline V gene sequence: CDR1 SQVTM, CDR2 ANQGSEA. The V end was cut by 4 bases, the J end by 0 bases, with 12 bases between. CDR3 length: 15 amino acids. The CDR3 region is CSVVPAGATNEKLFF. In DNA form, the CDR3 reads TGCAGCGTTGTGCCAGCGGGGGCAACTAATGAAAAACTGTTTTTT.

This clonotype came up a few times. The J gene is TRBJ2-3, the V gene TRBV5-1, with D perhaps matching TRBD1 (5 bases). The CDR3 is made up of 13 amino acids. Germline CDR1 is SGHRS and CDR2 is YFSETQ. Trimming cost V 4 bases and J 3 bases, with 9 bases left between them. The CDR3 reads CASSRGRTDTQYF. DNA for the CDR3: TGCGCCAGCAGCAGGGGCCGGACAGATACGCAGTATTTT.

Comments on this clonotype: At one end the junction does not follow the germline gene, possibly because of a read error. The J gene is TRBJ1-3, the V gene TRBV6-6, with D hard to call. CDR3 length: 16 residues. Germline CDR1 reads MNHNY; CDR2 reads SVGAGI (reference sequence). The CDR3 is CASSPSGGDSENTIYF. CDR3 nucleotides: TGTGCCAGCAGTCCCTCCGGCGGTGACTCTGAAAACACCATATATTTT.

This clonotype turned up a few times. This rearrangement joins TRBV2 to TRBJ2-1; D is perhaps TRBD1 (6 bases). V was shortened by 4 bases and J by 6 bases, with 13 bases between the two germline ends. The CDR3 runs to 14 residues. Per the germline V gene, CDR1 is SNHLY and CDR2 is FYNNEI. CDR3 amino acids: CASSVDWTANEQFF. The CDR3 DNA follows: TGTGCCAGCAGTGTAGACTGGACAGCCAATGAGCAGTTCTTC. Variable domain in full (rest from reference TRBV2 and TRBJ2-1): EPEVTQTPSHQVTQMGQEVILRCVPISNHLYFYWYRQILGQKVEFLVSFYNNEISEKSEIFDDQFSVERPDGSNFTLKIRSTKLEDSAMYFCASSVDWTANEQFFGPGTRLTVL.

A note on this clonotype: This could be a read error, since a much larger clone is one nucleotide away. The chain employs TRBV27 and TRBJ2-7, with D possibly being TRBD1 (5 bases). CDR3 length: 14 residues. Germline loops: CDR1 MNHEY, CDR2 SMNVEV (reference sequence). V dropped 6 bases and J dropped 7 bases, with 19 bases sitting between them. The CDR3 DNA sequence: TGTGCCAGCAGCCTTGACAGAGATTACAATGAGCAGTACTTC. It specifies CASSLDRDYNEQYF.

The CDR3 loop is CASSQEGTGIMNTEAFF. In nucleotides, the CDR3 is TGCGCCAGCAGCCAGGAAGGGACAGGTATCATGAACACTGAAGCTTTCTTT. The chain couples TRBV4-3 to TRBJ1-1, with 8 bases aligning to TRBD1. Germline V gene lookup returns CDR1 LGHNA and CDR2 YSLEER. CDR3 length equals 17 residues. With V trimmed by 3 bases and J by 0 bases, 9 bases remained unmatched.

This chain connects TRBV2 to TRBJ1-1; the D is unclear. The germline V gene has CDR1 SNHLY and CDR2 FYNNEI. The CDR3 contains 13 residues. The V gene lost 1 base and the J gene lost 6 bases, with 9 bases spanning the gap. The CDR3 region is CASSEGFNAEAFF. The CDR3 coding sequence is TGTGCCAGCAGTGAAGGTTTTAACGCTGAAGCTTTCTTT.

The chain recombines TRBV19 with TRBJ2-2, with a tentative D call TRBD1 (5 bases). The CDR3 length is 15 residues. Trimming cost V 2 bases and J 5 bases, with 12 bases left between them. The germline gives CDR1 LNHDA, CDR2 SQIVND (reference sequence). CDR3 nucleotide sequence: TGTGCCAGTAGTATATTCCAGGGTGGAACCGGGGAGCTGTTTTTT. It translates to CASSIFQGGTGELFF.

The rearrangement joins TRBV9 to TRBJ1-1; D call uncertain. CDR3 length: 17 residues. Germline-derived CDR1 and CDR2 are SGDLS and YYNGEE. V gave up 0 bases and J gave up 0 bases, with 15 bases separating them. The CDR3 DNA sequence: TGTGCCAGCAGCGTAGGCTCGGCAGCCGTTATGAACACTGAAGCTTTCTTT. Protein: CASSVGSAAVMNTEAFF. The full variable domain, in which reference TRBV9 and TRBJ1-1 provide the parts outside the CDR3, is DSGVTQTPKHLITATGQRVTLRCSPRSGDLSVYWYQQSLDQGLQFLIQYYNGEERAKGNILERFSAQQFPDLHSELNLSSLELGDSALYFCASSVGSAAVMNTEAFFGQGTRLTVV.

V usage is TRBV10-3 and J usage is TRBJ1-2; 9 bases match TRBD1. CDR3 length equals 15 residues. Trimming at V came to 6 bases and at J to 4 bases, leaving 9 bases not matched to a gene. Germline V gene sequence: CDR1 ENHRY, CDR2 SYGVKD. The CDR3 nucleotides are TGTGCCATCAGGGATGACAGGGGGTCCATCTATGGCTACACCTTC. Translation gives CAIRDDRGSIYGYTF.

This clonotype appeared a few times. This chain connects TRBV2 to TRBJ2-5, with D uncertain. Trimming shortened V by 7 bases and J by 2 bases, and 11 bases separated the two germline ends. CDR3 length: 13 residues. CDR1 is SNHLY and CDR2 is FYNNEI in the germline V gene. CDR3 nucleotides: TGTGCCAGCAAGACGGACGGGCAAGAGACCCAGTACTTC. Translated, it gives CASKTDGQETQYF.

The V and J genes are TRBV11-2 and TRBJ2-1, with D uncertain. The ends were cut back, 0 bases at V and 7 bases at J, with 7 bases in the middle. The CDR3 runs to 13 residues. Germline CDR1 and CDR2: SGHAT and FQNNGV. CDR3 bases: TGTGCCAGCAGCTTAGATTCGCAGAATGAGCAGTTCTTC. Protein sequence: CASSLDSQNEQFF.

This clonotype came up a few times. As DNA, the CDR3 is TGTGCCATCAGAAGCACCGGGGAGCTGTTTTTT. Translated, it gives CAIRSTGELFF. This chain connects TRBV10-3 to TRBJ2-2; D call uncertain. CDR3 length: 11 amino acids. V lost 6 bases, J lost 4 bases, and 3 bases lay in between. CDR1 and CDR2 from the germline V gene are ENHRY and SYGVKD.

The J gene is TRBJ1-2, the V gene TRBV29-1, with 8 bases aligning to TRBD1. Germline V gene lookup returns CDR1 SQVTM and CDR2 ANQGSEA. V shed 7 bases and J 6 bases; nucleotides not matched to a gene: 4. This CDR3 spans 11 amino acids. The CDR3 DNA is TGCAGCGGATACAGGGGGGATGGCTACACCTTC. Translation: CSGYRGDGYTF. The full variable domain, its missing parts supplied by reference TRBV29-1 and TRBJ1-2, is SAVISQKPSRDICQRGTSLTIQCQVDSQVTMMFWYRQQPGQSLTLIATANQGSEATYESGFVIDKFPISRPNLTFSTLTVSNMSPEDSSIYLCSGYRGDGYTFGSGTRLTVV.

The chain uses TRBV5-5 and TRBJ1-1, with 9 bases aligning to TRBD1. CDR3 length: 14 residues. V dropped 0 bases and J dropped 6; count of bases not matched to a gene: 3. CDR1 is SGHKS and CDR2 is YYEKEE in the germline V gene (reference sequence). The CDR3 region has the DNA TGTGCCAGCAGCTTGGGACAGGGGGGTCCTGAAGCTTTCTTT. It translates to CASSLGQGGPEAFF.

The chain uses TRBV5-1 and TRBJ2-1, with 7 bases matching TRBD2. The CDR3 runs 13 residues. The germline V gene encodes CDR1 SGHRS and CDR2 YFSETQ. J was trimmed by 6 bases and V by 7 bases; bases with no gene match: 7. This CDR3 is CASVAGDLNEQFF. CDR3 sequence (DNA): TGCGCCAGCGTAGCGGGTGACCTCAATGAGCAGTTCTTC.

The chain employs TRBV9 and TRBJ2-5, with TRBD2 as a possible D gene (6 bases). The germline V and J ends were trimmed by 3 bases and 11 bases, with 23 bases remaining between them. The CDR3 runs 15 residues. Germline values: CDR1 SGDLS, CDR2 YYNGEE. The CDR3 DNA is TGTGCCAGCAGCGAGCAGGGTGAGGACTACAATGAGCAGTACTTC. It yields the protein CASSEQGEDYNEQYF.

With respect to this clonotype: At one end the junction does not follow the germline gene, possibly because of a read error. CDR3 sequence reads: CSATGRGSESPPHF. As DNA, the CDR3 is TGCAGTGCTACAGGCAGGGGTTCGGAATCACCCCCCCACTTT. The V gene is TRBV20-1, the J gene TRBJ1-6; D possibly corresponds to TRBD1 (6 bases). The V gene's germline CDR1 is DFQATT and CDR2 SNEGSKA (reference sequence). The CDR3 loop spans 14 amino acids.

This chain connects TRBV3-1 to TRBJ2-1; tentatively, D is TRBD1 or TRBD2 (5 bases each). This CDR3 is built from 18 residues. V was trimmed by 5 bases and J by 7 bases, leaving 27 bases between them. The germline gives CDR1 LGHDT, CDR2 YNNKEL (reference sequence). The CDR3 loop reads CASSTSKSGRVARNEQFF. For the CDR3, the DNA is TGTGCCAGCAGCACGTCTAAATCGGGACGTGTGGCGAGGAATGAGCAGTTCTTC.

The chain combines TRBV21-1 with TRBJ1-1. TRBV21-1 is termed a pseudogene. The CDR3 covers 14 residues. This chain's CDR3 is CASSKVGHNTEAFF. As DNA, the CDR3 is TGTGCCAGCAGCAAAGTAGGGCATAACACTGAAGCTTTCTTT.

The chain combines TRBV20-1 with TRBJ2-1; D is uncertain. Germline assignment: CDR1 DFQATT and CDR2 SNEGSKA (reference sequence). Trimming left V 3 bases short and J 0 bases short, with 12 bases between. The CDR3 has 15 amino acids. The CDR3 spells CSASVSPSSYNEQFF. CDR3 nucleotide sequence: TGCAGTGCTAGTGTATCCCCGAGCTCCTACAATGAGCAGTTCTTC.

The chain links TRBV12-3 or TRBV12-4 to TRBJ2-6; D uncertain. Trimming pared 10 bases from V and 1 base from J, leaving 17 bases between. CDR3 length: 16 amino acids. The CDR3 loop reads CANSLDRISGANVLTF. Here the CDR3 DNA reads TGTGCCAACAGCCTCGACCGGATATCTGGGGCCAACGTCCTGACTTTC.

V usage is TRBV7-9 and J usage is TRBJ2-5; D gene uncertain. The V gene lost 2 bases and the J gene lost 2 bases, with 6 bases spanning the gap. CDR3 length: 13 amino acids. Germline V gene data show CDR1 as SEHNR and CDR2 as FQNEAQ (reference sequence). CDR3: CASSLQKQETQYF. The CDR3 DNA reads as TGTGCCAGCAGCTTACAGAAGCAAGAGACCCAGTACTTC.

This clonotype was detected ten times or more. The chain joins TRBV29-1 to TRBJ2-7; maybe TRBD2 (5 bases). Germline assignment: CDR1 SQVTM and CDR2 ANQGSEA. Trimming pared 0 bases from V and 6 bases from J, leaving 12 bases between. The CDR3 covers 13 residues. The CDR3 region is CSVEEPIGSEQYF. The CDR3 bases are TGCAGCGTTGAAGAACCCATAGGGAGCGAGCAGTACTTC.

This clonotype has a handful of counts. The gene calls are TRBV11-2 and TRBJ2-7, with D unclear. From germline, CDR1 is SGHAT and CDR2 FQNNGV. This CDR3 comprises 14 residues. Trimming shortened V by 5 bases and J by 3 bases, and 14 bases separated the two germline ends. CDR3 DNA: TGTGCCAGCAGCCCCCAGAGGAGATACTACGAGCAGTACTTC. Translation: CASSPQRRYYEQYF. Full variable domain (rest looked up from reference TRBV11-2 and TRBJ2-7): EAGVAQSPRYKIIEKRQSVAFWCNPISGHATLYWYQQILGQGPKLLIQFQNNGVVDDSQLPKDRFSAERLKGVDSTLKIQPAKLEDSAVYLCASSPQRRYYEQYFGPGTRLTVT.

The chain joins TRBV6-5 to TRBJ2-3; 9 nucleotides align to TRBD1. Per the germline V gene, CDR1 is MNHEY and CDR2 is SVGAGI. V dropped 4 bases and J dropped 6; count of bases not matched to a gene: 11. This CDR3 comprises 16 residues. CDR3 in DNA: TGTGCCAGCAGTTCCGGGACAGGGTATAGAGGGGATACGCAGTATTTT. This codes for CASSSGTGYRGDTQYF.

V usage is TRBV20-1 and J usage is TRBJ1-1; D unresolved. CDR1 and CDR2 (germline): DFQATT, SNEGSKA (reference sequence). Trimming removed 3 bases from V and 0 bases from J, with 11 bases in between. The CDR3 totals 14 residues. The CDR3 sequence: CSASGVGVNTEAFF. CDR3 bases: TGCAGTGCTAGCGGGGTCGGGGTGAACACTGAAGCTTTCTTT.

This clonotype was seen only a few times. The rearrangement joins TRBV12-3 or TRBV12-4 to TRBJ1-2, with TRBD1 matching 9 bases. The CDR3 loop spans 15 amino acids. Trimming removed 5 bases from V and 8 bases from J; junction bases left unmatched: 12. The CDR3 nucleotides are TGTGCCAGCAGTCCCCGGACAGGGGACAGGAAGGGCTACACCTTC. Translation gives CASSPRTGDRKGYTF.